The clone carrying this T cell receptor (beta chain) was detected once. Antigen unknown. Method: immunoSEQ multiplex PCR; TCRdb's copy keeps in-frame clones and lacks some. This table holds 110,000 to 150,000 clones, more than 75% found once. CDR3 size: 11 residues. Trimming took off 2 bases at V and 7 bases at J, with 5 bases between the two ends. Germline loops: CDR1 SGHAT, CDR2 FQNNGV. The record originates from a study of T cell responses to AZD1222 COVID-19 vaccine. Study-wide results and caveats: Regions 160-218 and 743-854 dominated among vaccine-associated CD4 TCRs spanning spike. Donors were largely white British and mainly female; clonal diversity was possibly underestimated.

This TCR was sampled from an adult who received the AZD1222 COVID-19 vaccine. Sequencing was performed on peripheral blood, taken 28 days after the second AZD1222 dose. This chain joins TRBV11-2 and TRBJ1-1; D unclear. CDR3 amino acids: CASSLRDEAFF. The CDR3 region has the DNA TGTGCCAGCAGCTTACGAGATGAAGCTTTCTTT.